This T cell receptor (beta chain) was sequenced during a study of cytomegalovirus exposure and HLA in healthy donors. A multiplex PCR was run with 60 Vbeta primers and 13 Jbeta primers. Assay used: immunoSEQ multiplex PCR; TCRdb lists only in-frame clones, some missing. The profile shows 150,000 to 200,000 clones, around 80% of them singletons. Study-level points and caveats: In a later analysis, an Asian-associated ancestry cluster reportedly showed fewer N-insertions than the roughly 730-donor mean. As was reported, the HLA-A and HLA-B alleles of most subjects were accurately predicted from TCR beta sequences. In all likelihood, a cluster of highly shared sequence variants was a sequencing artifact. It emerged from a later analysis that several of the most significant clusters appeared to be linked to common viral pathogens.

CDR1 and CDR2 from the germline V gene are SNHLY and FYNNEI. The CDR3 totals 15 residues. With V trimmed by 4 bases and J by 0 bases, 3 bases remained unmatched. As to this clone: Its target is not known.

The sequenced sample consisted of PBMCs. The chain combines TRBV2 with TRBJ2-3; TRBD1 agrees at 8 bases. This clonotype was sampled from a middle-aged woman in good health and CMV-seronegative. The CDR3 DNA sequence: TGTGCCAGCAGTGGACAGGGGCCTAGCACAGATACGCAGTATTTT. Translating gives CASSGQGPSTDTQYF.